Sequencing of this T cell receptor beta chain was carried out in a study of blood T cell repertoires in COVID-19. Study as a whole: The origin of the acute and convalescent COVID-19 samples was the United States, Italy and Spain.

This table comes from immunoSEQ multiplex PCR, and its TCRdb copy is limited to in-frame clones, with some not included. There are roughly 70,000 clones in the sample; over 70% occur only once, and 35% lies in the top ten. The CDR3 has 13 residues. Germline CDR1 reads MDHEN; CDR2 reads SYDVKM. Deletions cut 3 bases from V and 3 bases from J, with 9 bases between. This clone was observed a single time. The chain links TRBV28 to TRBJ2-7, with TRBD2 as a possible D gene (5 bases). Sequencing was carried out using peripheral blood. The clonotype was recovered from a woman in her sixties or seventies with acute or convalescent COVID-19. Here the CDR3 reads CASSLTGNYEQYF. CDR3 DNA: TGTGCCAGCAGTTTGACGGGGAACTACGAGCAGTACTTC.